This is a list of T cell receptor beta chains from one sample in a study of T cell responses to AZD1222 COVID-19 vaccine. Produced via immunoSEQ multiplex PCR; TCRdb's table is partial and in-frame only. The profile shows around 160,000 clones, roughly four fifths of them singletons. Source: peripheral blood, taken on day 0 of MenACWY control vaccination. The receptors derive from an adult in good health. The CDR3 runs from the conserved cysteine through the conserved F or W. The order of the fields is D gene, V gene, clone size, J gene, CDR3 DNA, CDR3 protein. The D gene is left open where the match is weak. Expanded clones are given a class, and other clones once, few, many or no size at all.

>TRBD1|TRBV5-1|.|TRBJ1-2
TGCGCCAGCAGCACTCGACAGGGGGCTCCGGGATACACCTTC
CASSTRQGAPGYTF
>TRBD1|TRBV5-4|.|TRBJ1-1
TGTGCCAGCAGTCATACGACCTGGGACAGGGGTGGGAAAGCTTTCTTT
CASSHTTWDRGGKAFF
>TRBD1|TRBV10-3|.|TRBJ1-6
TGTGCCATCAGTGGACAGGGCAATGCTAATTCACCCCTCCACTTT
CAISGQGNANSPLHF
>.|TRBV19|.|TRBJ2-1
TGTGCCAGTAGTCAACTACAGGGCTCCTACAATGAGCAGTTCTTC
CASSQLQGSYNEQFF
>TRBD1|TRBV29-1|.|TRBJ2-2
TGCAGCGTTGGGACAGGGGGCACCGGGGAGCTGTTTTTT
CSVGTGGTGELFF
>.|TRBV24-1|.|TRBJ1-2
TGTGCCACCAGTGATTTGACAGGGAGTAATGATGGTGGCTACACCTTC
CATSDLTGSNDGGYTF
>.|TRBV19|.|TRBJ1-1
TGTGCCAGTACCACTAGGAAAGCTATGAACACTGAAGCTTTCTTT
CASTTRKAMNTEAFF
>.|TRBV19|.|TRBJ2-1
TGTGCCAGTAGTATAAGAGGGGGTACCTACAATGAGCAGTTCTTC
CASSIRGGTYNEQFF
>.|TRBV27|.|TRBJ1-2
TGTGCCAGCAGTTTTTCCGGCAGGGCGAAACACTATGGCTACACCTTC
CASSFSGRAKHYGYTF
>TRBD1|TRBV2|.|TRBJ1-1
TGTGCCAGCACCATGGACAGGGGATCCACTGAAGCTTTCTTT
CASTMDRGSTEAFF
>TRBD1|TRBV25-1|few|TRBJ1-1
TGTGCCAGCAGGCAGACAGGGTCGAACACTGAAGCTTTCTTT
CASRQTGSNTEAFF
>TRBD2|TRBV6-2/TRBV6-3|.|TRBJ2-1
TGTGCCAGCAGTTATGGGCTAGCGGGGGGTGAAAATGAGCAGTTCTTC
CASSYGLAGGENEQFF
>TRBD2|TRBV2|.|TRBJ2-5
TGTGCCAGCAGAAACCCTACACGGGGAGGGGAGACCCAGTACTTC
CASRNPTRGGETQYF
>.|TRBV6-4|.|TRBJ1-2
TGTGCCAGCAGTGACCAACAGGGACGTGGCTACACCTTC
CASSDQQGRGYTF
>.|TRBV6-5|few|TRBJ1-1
TGTGCCAGCAGTTACGGACAGAACACTGAAGCTTTCTTT
CASSYGQNTEAFF
>TRBD1|TRBV19|.|TRBJ1-2
TGTGCCAGTACCTCAATTCTCTCCGGGACAGGGATATATGGCTACACCTTC
CASTSILSGTGIYGYTF
>.|TRBV11-2|.|TRBJ2-2
TGTGCCAGCAGCTTAGGGGACTTCTGGAACACCGGGGAGCTGTTTTTT
CASSLGDFWNTGELFF
>TRBD2|TRBV3-1/TRBV3-2|.|TRBJ2-7
TGTGCCAGCAGCCCCGGGGGGATGAGGGAGCAGTACTTC
CASSPGGMREQYF
>.|TRBV30|.|TRBJ1-3
TGTGCCTGGAAGGTCAGCCACTCTGGAAACACCATATATTTT
CAWKVSHSGNTIYF
>.|TRBV7-8|.|TRBJ1-3
TGTGCCAGCAGCTTAGCAGAAGGCCAGGGAAACACCATATATTTT
CASSLAEGQGNTIYF
>.|TRBV2|.|TRBJ1-2
TGTGCCAGCAGTGGTCCGGGGACCGCCCAGTACTATGGCTACACCTTC
CASSGPGTAQYYGYTF
>.|TRBV7-2|.|TRBJ2-1
TGTGCCAGCAGCTTAGCTCCCCCCCGGGGCAATGAGCAGTTCTTC
CASSLAPPRGNEQFF
>.|TRBV6-1|.|TRBJ1-2
TGTGCCAGCAGTGAATTAGGGTTTGCTGGCTACACCTTC
CASSELGFAGYTF
>.|TRBV28|.|TRBJ1-3
TGTGCCAGCAGTTTGGACGAGCTCTCTGGAAACACCATATATTTT
CASSLDELSGNTIYF
>TRBD1|TRBV5-1|.|TRBJ2-7
TGCGCCAGCGGACAGGGAGGCCCTTACGAGCAGTACTTC
CASGQGGPYEQYF
>.|TRBV5-1|.|TRBJ2-7
TGCGCCAGCAGCTTGGAGATCGGAGTATCCTACGAGCAGTACTTC
CASSLEIGVSYEQYF
>TRBD1|TRBV19|.|TRBJ1-5
TGTGCCAGTAGTATTAGGACAGGCGGGCAGCCCCAGCATTTT
CASSIRTGGQPQHF
>TRBD2|TRBV3-1/TRBV3-2|.|TRBJ2-5
TGTGCCAGCAGCCAACCCGGGACTAGCGAGGGTAGGGAGACCCAGTACTTC
CASSQPGTSEGRETQYF
>.|TRBV24-1|.|TRBJ1-5
TGTGCCACCAGTGTGAATAACCGCGATCAGCCCCAGCATTTT
CATSVNNRDQPQHF
>.|TRBV3-1/TRBV3-2|few|TRBJ1-5
TGTGCCAGCAGCCAAGGGGACGACGGTCCCCAGCATTTT
CASSQGDDGPQHF
>.|TRBV4-1|few|TRBJ1-6
TGCGCCAGCAGCCAAGATCGACGAAGGTCACCCCTCCACTTT
CASSQDRRRSPLHF
>.|TRBV28|.|TRBJ1-5
TGTGCCAGCAGTCTCCGACAGACTAGCAATCAGCCCCAGCATTTT
CASSLRQTSNQPQHF
>.|TRBV5-1|.|TRBJ2-2
TGCGCCAGCAGCTTGGCCGACCGTACCGGGGAGCTGTTTTTT
CASSLADRTGELFF
>TRBD1|TRBV28|once|TRBJ1-2
TGTGCCAGTTTTGGACAGGGCGGCTATGGCTACACCTTC
CASFGQGGYGYTF
>.|TRBV3-1/TRBV3-2|few|TRBJ1-6
TGTGCCAGCAGCATGAGCAGGAGTACTAATTCACCCCTCCACTTT
CASSMSRSTNSPLHF
>.|TRBV28|.|TRBJ1-2
TGTGCCAGCGGAACACCTAACTATGGCTACACCTTC
CASGTPNYGYTF
>TRBD2|TRBV7-9|.|TRBJ2-5
TGTGCCAGCAGCCCCCCTCTAGCGGGGGGGATCCGGACCCAGTACTTC
CASSPPLAGGIRTQYF
>.|TRBV5-1|.|TRBJ2-5
TGCGCCAGCAGCTCCCGGCTACGACAGTACCAAGAGACCCAGTACTTC
CASSSRLRQYQETQYF
>TRBD2|TRBV10-1|.|TRBJ2-3
TGCGCCAGCAGTGAGTCGAGGGTAGCGGGGAGTCGAGATACGCAGTATTTT
CASSESRVAGSRDTQYF
>.|TRBV6-5|.|TRBJ2-6
TGTGCCAGCAGTTTGGGGATCTCTCGGGCCAACGTCCTGACTTTC
CASSLGISRANVLTF
>.|TRBV27|.|TRBJ1-5
TGTGCCAGCAGTTTATCTTTCGGCGACAGCAATCAGCCCCAGCATTTT
CASSLSFGDSNQPQHF
>.|TRBV27|.|TRBJ2-2
TGTGCCAGCAGTTTATCTTGGCAGTTCACCGGGGAGCTGTTTTTT
CASSLSWQFTGELFF
>.|TRBV23-1|.|TRBJ2-5
TGCGCCAGCCCTACCCCCGGCAGGGAAGAGACCCAGTACTTC
CASPTPGREETQYF
>.|TRBV5-1|.|TRBJ1-3
TGCGCCAGCAGCTTGGGTGGGGCCCTCTCTGGAAACACCATATATTTT
CASSLGGALSGNTIYF
>.|TRBV5-1|once|TRBJ1-1
TGCGCCAGCAGCTTAATTGGTTCGCCGATGAACACTGAAGCTTTCTTT
CASSLIGSPMNTEAFF
>.|TRBV29-1|.|TRBJ2-3
TGCAGCGTTGTTCGGGGCACAGATACGCAGTATTTT
CSVVRGTDTQYF
>TRBD2|TRBV28|.|TRBJ2-3
TGTGCCAGCAATTCAATCATTCTAGCGGGGGGGCCTATGGGCACAGATACGCAGTATTTT
CASNSIILAGGPMGTDTQYF
>.|TRBV6-5|.|TRBJ1-3
TGTGCCAGCACTCCCGGGGGGCTGGGAAACACCATATATTTT
CASTPGGLGNTIYF
>TRBD1|TRBV5-1|.|TRBJ2-7
TGCGCCAGCAGACTAGGGACAGGCGGCGAGCAGTACTTC
CASRLGTGGEQYF
>TRBD1|TRBV30|.|TRBJ2-2
TGTGCCTGGGACAGGGTGCGGGAGCTGTTTTTT
CAWDRVRELFF
>.|TRBV10-2|.|TRBJ1-1
TGCGCCAGCAGCTACGAACAGGGCTTTGAAGCTTTCTTT
CASSYEQGFEAFF
>TRBD2|TRBV28|.|TRBJ2-3
TGTGCCAGCAGTCGTACTAGCGGGGGGGCCGGAGGCACAGATACGCAGTATTTT
CASSRTSGGAGGTDTQYF
>TRBD1|TRBV7-2|once|TRBJ1-5
TGTGCCAGCAGCGCGAGACAGGGGAATCAGCCCCAGCATTTT
CASSARQGNQPQHF
>.|TRBV11-2|.|TRBJ1-5
TGTGCCAGCAGCCCCCAGGGAAGCAATCAGCCCCAGCATTTT
CASSPQGSNQPQHF
>.|TRBV10-1|.|TRBJ2-7
TGCGCCAGCAGTGAGAAACTAGATCCGGGAGAGCAGTACTTC
CASSEKLDPGEQYF
>.|TRBV7-9|.|TRBJ1-3
TGTGCCTCAAGGTTGATAACTGGAAACACCATATATTTT
CASRLITGNTIYF
>TRBD1|TRBV5-1|.|TRBJ2-5
TGCGCCAGCAGCTCCCTGGGACAGGGGAGCGGCGAGACCCAGTACTTC
CASSSLGQGSGETQYF
>.|TRBV5-1|.|TRBJ2-7
TGCGCCAGCAGCCCTTTCCCAAGGGGGAGGGTGTACGAGCAGTACTTC
CASSPFPRGRVYEQYF
>.|TRBV5-8|.|TRBJ2-2
TGTGCCAGCAGCTTGCTTCAGGGGCTGAGGGACGGGGAGCTGTTTTTT
CASSLLQGLRDGELFF